Listed below are T cell receptor beta chains from one sample, sequenced in a study of blood T cell repertoires in COVID-19. This table comes from immunoSEQ multiplex PCR, and its TCRdb copy is limited to in-frame clones, with some not included. Of nearly 250,000 clones in the sample, over 75% were seen once. What was sequenced was PBMCs or T cells enriched from blood (not recorded which). These receptors were obtained from a woman in her forties or fifties with acute COVID-19. The CDR3 runs from the conserved cysteine through the conserved F or W. The D gene is left open where the match is weak. The listing skips clone size in some rows; elsewhere it reads once, few, many or a size class.

size	J	D	V	CDR3	DNA
few	TRBJ1-5	TRBD1	TRBV6-2/TRBV6-3	CASSDRGKQPQHF	TGTGCCAGTAGCGACAGGGGAAAACAGCCCCAGCATTTT
once	TRBJ2-1	TRBD1	TRBV9	CASSVEGQGRHEQFF	TGTGCCAGCAGCGTAGAGGGACAGGGGAGGCATGAGCAGTTCTTC
.	TRBJ1-2	.	TRBV7-2	CASSGVGAGYGYTF	TGTGCCAGCAGCGGTGTGGGGGCGGGCTATGGCTACACCTTC
.	TRBJ2-1	TRBD1	TRBV3-1/TRBV3-2	CASRTGLSPYNEQFF	TGTGCCAGCAGGACAGGGTTGAGTCCCTACAATGAGCAGTTCTTC
.	TRBJ1-5	TRBD1	TRBV6-5	CASSLQGNQPQHF	TGTGCCAGCAGTCTACAGGGGAATCAGCCCCAGCATTTT
.	TRBJ1-1	TRBD1	TRBV19	CASSPRTGGNTEAFF	TGTGCCAGTAGTCCTCGGACAGGGGGGAACACTGAAGCTTTCTTT
.	TRBJ1-2	TRBD1	TRBV5-1	CASSLGDRVEYGYTF	TGCGCCAGCAGCTTGGGGGACAGGGTAGAATATGGCTACACCTTC
.	TRBJ1-2	.	TRBV28	CASTPSPRDYGYTF	TGTGCCAGCACCCCCTCACCCCGGGACTATGGCTACACCTTC
once	TRBJ1-3	.	TRBV30	CAWTTGTGNTIYF	TGTGCCTGGACGACCGGGACAGGAAACACCATATATTTT
once	TRBJ1-6	.	TRBV10-3	CAISELGEKSSPLHF	TGTGCCATCAGTGAATTGGGAGAAAAAAGTTCACCCCTCCACTTT
few	TRBJ1-2	TRBD1	TRBV19	CASTGQGRGYTF	TGTGCCAGTACCGGACAGGGGAGAGGCTACACCTTC
once	TRBJ1-4	.	TRBV7-6	CASSATETNEKLFF	TGTGCCAGCAGCGCTACAGAAACTAATGAAAAACTGTTTTTT
.	TRBJ2-3	TRBD2	TRBV5-1	CASSSTSGGSTDTQYF	TGCGCCAGCAGCTCTACTAGCGGGGGCAGCACAGATACGCAGTATTTT
.	TRBJ2-3	.	TRBV7-6	CASSLEGLSDTQYF	TGTGCCAGCAGCTTAGAGGGACTGTCAGATACGCAGTATTTT
few	TRBJ2-7	TRBD2	TRBV9	CASSVASGGAEEQYF	TGTGCCAGCAGCGTAGCGAGCGGGGGGGCCGAGGAGCAGTACTTC
few	TRBJ1-1	.	TRBV9	CASSFSMNTEAFF	TGTGCCAGCAGCTTCAGTATGAACACTGAAGCTTTCTTT
few	TRBJ1-2	TRBD1	TRBV9	CASSGQGRNYGYTF	TGTGCCAGCAGCGGACAGGGCCGGAACTATGGCTACACCTTC